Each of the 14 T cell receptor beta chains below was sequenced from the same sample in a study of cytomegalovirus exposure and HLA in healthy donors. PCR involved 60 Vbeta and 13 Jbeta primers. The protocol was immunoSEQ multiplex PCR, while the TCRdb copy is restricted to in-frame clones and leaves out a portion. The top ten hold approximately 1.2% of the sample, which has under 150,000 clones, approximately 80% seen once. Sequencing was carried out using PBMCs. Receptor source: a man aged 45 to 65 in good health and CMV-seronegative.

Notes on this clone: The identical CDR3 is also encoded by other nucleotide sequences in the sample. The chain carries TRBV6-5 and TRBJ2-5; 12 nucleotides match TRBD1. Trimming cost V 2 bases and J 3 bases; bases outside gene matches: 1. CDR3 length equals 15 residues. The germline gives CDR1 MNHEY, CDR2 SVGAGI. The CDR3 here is CASSYGTGGKETQYF. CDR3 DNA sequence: TGTGCCAGCAGTTACGGGACAGGGGGCAAAGAGACCCAGTACTTC.

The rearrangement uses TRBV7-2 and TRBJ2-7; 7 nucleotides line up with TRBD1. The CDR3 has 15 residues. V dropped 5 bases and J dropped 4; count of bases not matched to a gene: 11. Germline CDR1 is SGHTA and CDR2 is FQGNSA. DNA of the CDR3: TGTGCCAGCAGCAACGGATTCGGACAGGCTTACGAGCAGTACTTC. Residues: CASSNGFGQAYEQYF.

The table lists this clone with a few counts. The CDR3 here is CASSLAGQGAQPQHF. The CDR3 nucleotides are TGCGCCAGCAGCTTGGCCGGGCAGGGGGCTCAGCCCCAGCATTTT. The chain links TRBV5-1 to TRBJ1-5, with 8 bases fitting TRBD1. The CDR3 sequence is 15 residues long. CDR1 and CDR2 (germline): SGHRS, YFSETQ. The ends lost 0 bases at V and 6 bases at J; junction bases unmatched: 5. Full variable domain (rest looked up from reference TRBV5-1 and TRBJ1-5): KAGVTQTPRYLIKTRGQQVTLSCSPISGHRSVSWYQQTPGQGLQFLFEYFSETQRNKGNFPGRFSGRQFSNSRSEMNVSTLELGDSALYLCASSLAGQGAQPQHFGDGTRLSIL.

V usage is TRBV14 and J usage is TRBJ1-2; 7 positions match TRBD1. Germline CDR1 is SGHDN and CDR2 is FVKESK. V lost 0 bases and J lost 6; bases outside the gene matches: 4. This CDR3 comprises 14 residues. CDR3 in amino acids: CASSQDQQGNGYTF. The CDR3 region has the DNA TGTGCCAGCAGCCAAGATCAACAGGGGAATGGCTACACCTTC. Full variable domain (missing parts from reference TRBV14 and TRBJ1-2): EAGVTQFPSHSVIEKGQTVTLRCDPISGHDNLYWYRRVMGKEIKFLLHFVKESKQDESGMPNNRFLAERTGGTYSTLKVQPAELEDSGVYFCASSQDQQGNGYTFGSGTRLTVV.

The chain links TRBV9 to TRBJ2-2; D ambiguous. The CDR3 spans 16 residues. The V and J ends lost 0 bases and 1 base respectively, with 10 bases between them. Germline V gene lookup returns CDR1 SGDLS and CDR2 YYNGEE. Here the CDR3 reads CASSVDPRRNTGELFF. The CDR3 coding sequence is TGTGCCAGCAGCGTAGATCCCAGGCGGAACACCGGGGAGCTGTTTTTT.

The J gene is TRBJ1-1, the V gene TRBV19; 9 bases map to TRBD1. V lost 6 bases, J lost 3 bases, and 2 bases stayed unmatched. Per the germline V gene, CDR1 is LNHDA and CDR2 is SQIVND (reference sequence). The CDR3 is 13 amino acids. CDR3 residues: CASSRDRDTEAFF. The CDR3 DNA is TGTGCCAGTAGCCGGGACAGGGACACTGAAGCTTTCTTT.

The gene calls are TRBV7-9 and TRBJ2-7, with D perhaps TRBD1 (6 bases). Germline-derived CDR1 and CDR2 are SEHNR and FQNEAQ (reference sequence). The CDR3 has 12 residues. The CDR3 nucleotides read TGTGCATTGAGGGCAGGGGATCACGAGCAGTACTTC. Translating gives CALRAGDHEQYF.

The CDR3: CASSAGTGTNEQFF. In DNA form, the CDR3 reads TGTGCCAGTAGTGCCGGGACAGGAACCAATGAGCAGTTCTTC. The chain links TRBV19 to TRBJ2-1; 8 bases agree with TRBD1. There are 14 residues in the CDR3. Germline CDR1 reads LNHDA; CDR2 reads SQIVND (reference sequence). The V gene end was trimmed by 5 bases and the J gene end by 6 bases; junction bases not matched to a gene: 6.

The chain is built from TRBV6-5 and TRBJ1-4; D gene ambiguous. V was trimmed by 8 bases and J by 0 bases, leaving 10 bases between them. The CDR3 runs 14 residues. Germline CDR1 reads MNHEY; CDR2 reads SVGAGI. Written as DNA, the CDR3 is TGTGCCAGCGGAAGAACAGCAACTAATGAAAAACTGTTTTTT. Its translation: CASGRTATNEKLFF.

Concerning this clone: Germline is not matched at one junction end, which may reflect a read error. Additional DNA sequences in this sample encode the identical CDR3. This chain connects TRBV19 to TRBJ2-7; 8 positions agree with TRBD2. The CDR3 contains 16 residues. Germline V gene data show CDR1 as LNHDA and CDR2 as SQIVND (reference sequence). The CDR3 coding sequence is TGTGCCAGTAGTGTATGGAAAGGGACTAGTTCCCACGAGCAGTACTTT. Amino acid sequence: CASSVWKGTSSHEQYF.

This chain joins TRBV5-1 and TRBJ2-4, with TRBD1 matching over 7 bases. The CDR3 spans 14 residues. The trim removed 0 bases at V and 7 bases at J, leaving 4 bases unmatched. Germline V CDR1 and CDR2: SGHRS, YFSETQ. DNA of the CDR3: TGCGCCAGCAGCTTGGGAACAGGGGCGAACATTCAGTACTTC. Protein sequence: CASSLGTGANIQYF.

CDR3 sequence (DNA): TGTGCCAGCAGTTTAGCCCTAACTGTCGTTGAGGAGCAGTTCTTC. Its translation: CASSLALTVVEEQFF. The chain carries TRBV28 and TRBJ2-1; D remains ambiguous. The germline V and J ends were trimmed by 2 bases and 10 bases, with 18 bases remaining between them. The length of the CDR3 is 15 residues. CDR1 and CDR2 (germline): MDHEN, SYDVKM.

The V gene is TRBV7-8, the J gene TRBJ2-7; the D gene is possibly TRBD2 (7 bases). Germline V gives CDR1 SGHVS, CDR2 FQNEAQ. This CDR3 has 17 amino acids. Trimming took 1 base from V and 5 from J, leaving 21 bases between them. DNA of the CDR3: TGTGCCAGCAGCTTAGACCGTCTAAGGGGGGGCCGCAACGAGCAGTACTTC. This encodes CASSLDRLRGGRNEQYF.

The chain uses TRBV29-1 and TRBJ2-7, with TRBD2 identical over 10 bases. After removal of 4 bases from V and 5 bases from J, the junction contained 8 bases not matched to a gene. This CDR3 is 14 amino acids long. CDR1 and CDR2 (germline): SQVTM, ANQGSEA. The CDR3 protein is CSVGASGRVNEQYF. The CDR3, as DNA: TGCAGCGTTGGAGCTAGCGGGAGAGTAAACGAGCAGTACTTC.